The 27 T cell receptor beta chains presented below share a single source sample, sequenced in a study of radiotherapy plus CTLA-4 blockade in lung cancer. Repertoires were generated with immunoSEQ multiplex PCR, while TCRdb's copy carries only in-frame clones and drops some. The sample contains 64,000 or so clones, 72% of which appear only once. The sample in question was peripheral blood, obtained from a patient treated with radiotherapy plus ipilimumab. These receptors came from a human donor with non-small cell lung cancer whose response to radiotherapy plus ipilimumab could not be evaluated.

The chain uses TRBV4-3 and TRBJ1-6; 9 nucleotides line up with TRBD1. The germline CDR1 and CDR2 sequences are LGHNA and YSLEER. Losses at the gene ends were 1 base for V and 11 bases for J; bases not matched to a gene: 9. The CDR3 has 16 residues. CDR3 sequence (DNA): TGCGCCAGCAGCCAAGGAACCCCGGGACAGGGTACACCCCTCCACTTT. Translated, it gives CASSQGTPGQGTPLHF.

The chain uses TRBV29-1 and TRBJ2-5; possibly TRBD2 for D (5 bases). Germline V lookup: CDR1 SQVTM, CDR2 ANQGSEA. CDR3 length: 13 residues. Trimming pared 2 bases from V and 2 bases from J, leaving 9 bases between. CDR3 nucleotides: TGCAGCGTTGAACCCCCGGGACAAGAGACCCAGTACTTC. This codes for CSVEPPGQETQYF.

J is TRBJ2-1 and V is TRBV6-6, with 9 positions matching TRBD2. Germline V gives CDR1 MNHNY, CDR2 SVGAGI (reference sequence). Trimming at V came to 5 bases and at J to 7 bases, leaving 12 bases not matched to a gene. The CDR3 loop spans 16 amino acids. The CDR3 loop reads CASSAPGRGGGNEQFF. In nucleotides, the CDR3 is TGTGCCAGCAGTGCCCCTGGGCGGGGGGGCGGGAATGAGCAGTTCTTC.

The V and J genes are TRBV5-6 and TRBJ1-1; the D gene is possibly TRBD1 (6 bases). V lost 2 bases and J 11 bases, leaving 13 bases between the germline ends. Germline CDR1 reads SGHDT; CDR2 reads YYEEEE. There are 12 residues in the CDR3. CDR3 in amino acids: CASSLDRTGAFF. The CDR3 nucleotides read TGTGCCAGCAGCTTAGACAGGACCGGCGCTTTCTTT.

This clone was seen just once. The chain is built from TRBV7-2 and TRBJ2-7; the D gene is possibly TRBD2 (6 bases). This CDR3 spans 14 amino acids. Trimming took off 5 bases at V and 2 bases at J, with 13 bases between the two ends. Germline lookup yields CDR1 SGHTA and CDR2 FQGNSA. CDR3 nucleotide sequence: TGTGCCAGCAGCCCGGGAGACGTAGCCTACGAGCAGTACTTC. Amino acids: CASSPGDVAYEQYF.

This clone was counted a single time. The rearrangement joins TRBV5-4 to TRBJ2-3; 7 bases fit TRBD2. The CDR3 covers 15 residues. Germline CDR1 and CDR2: SGHNT and YYREEE (reference sequence). Unmatched junction bases numbered 9, after V lost 6 bases and J lost 2 bases. CDR3 loop: CASNRMGGTTDTQYF. CDR3 coding DNA: TGTGCCAGCAACCGGATGGGGGGGACCACAGATACGCAGTATTTT.

In its sample, this clone was seen a few times. The chain joins TRBV7-6 to TRBJ2-2; D unclear. The V and J ends lost 4 bases and 4 bases respectively, with 7 bases between them. The V gene's germline CDR1 is SGHVS and CDR2 FNYEAQ. The CDR3 totals 13 residues. This CDR3 reads CASSSLTTGELFF. The CDR3 DNA sequence: TGTGCCAGCAGCTCCCTAACCACCGGGGAGCTGTTTTTT.

V is TRBV5-1 and J is TRBJ1-6; TRBD1 might be the D (6 bases). With 0 bases removed from V and 7 bases from J, the gap between germline ends came to 11 bases. The CDR3 sequence is 15 residues long. Germline CDR1 reads SGHRS; CDR2 reads YFSETQ. The CDR3 here is CASSLGAGANSPLHF. The CDR3, as DNA: TGCGCCAGCAGCTTGGGGGCAGGGGCGAATTCACCCCTCCACTTT.

The chain has TRBV5-1 and TRBJ2-3, with 8 nucleotides matching TRBD1. The CDR3 consists of 15 residues. V lost 1 base to trimming and J lost 5 bases; unmatched junction nucleotides: 6. Germline CDR1 reads SGHRS; CDR2 reads YFSETQ. The CDR3 nucleotides read TGCGCCAGCAGCTTGCAGGGGGCGCAGGGAGATACGCAGTATTTT. This translates into CASSLQGAQGDTQYF.

V and J are TRBV30 and TRBJ2-7, with D perhaps TRBD1 (5 bases). There are 13 residues in the CDR3. V lost 5 bases and J 5 bases, leaving 16 bases between the germline ends. Germline loops: CDR1 GTSNPN, CDR2 SVGIG (reference sequence). The CDR3 sequence is CAWAQGRKDEQYF. In DNA form, the CDR3 reads TGTGCCTGGGCCCAGGGTAGAAAGGACGAGCAGTACTTC.

This chain links TRBV7-3 with TRBJ2-1; 7 positions match TRBD2. V lost 1 base and J lost 12; bases outside the gene matches: 6. Germline V lookup: CDR1 SGHTA, CDR2 FQGTGA. The CDR3 spans 13 residues. The CDR3 nucleotides are TGTGCCAGCAGCTTAAACGCGGGGGAGTGGCAGTTCTTC. Encoded protein: CASSLNAGEWQFF.

This clone was seen only a few times. The chain recombines TRBV7-2 with TRBJ2-3; D might be TRBD2 (6 bases). V shed 1 base and J shed 6 bases, with 20 bases lying between them. The V gene's germline CDR1 is SGHTA and CDR2 FQGNSA. This CDR3 spans 17 amino acids. The CDR3 nucleotides read TGTGCCAGCAGCTTAGTATCGGACTACCTGGGCGGGGATACGCAGTATTTT. Amino acids: CASSLVSDYLGGDTQYF.

V usage is TRBV7-2 and J usage is TRBJ2-2; 7 positions agree with TRBD2. The CDR3 consists of 16 residues. Germline V gene lookup returns CDR1 SGHTA and CDR2 FQGNSA. The trim removed 5 bases at V and 4 bases at J, leaving 10 bases unmatched. CDR3 loop: CASSPLGGSTTGELFF. The CDR3 coding sequence is TGTGCCAGCAGCCCCCTTGGCGGGAGTACCACCGGGGAGCTGTTTTTT. The full variable domain, in which reference TRBV7-2 and TRBJ2-2 provide the parts outside the CDR3, is GAGVSQSPSNKVTEKGKDVELRCDPISGHTALYWYRQSLGQGLEFLIYFQGNSAPDKSGLPSDRFSAERTGGSVSTLTIQRTQQEDSAVYLCASSPLGGSTTGELFFGEGSRLTVL.

This chain uses TRBV5-4 with TRBJ2-2, with no clear D. Trimming left V 0 bases short and J 1 base short, with 7 bases between. There are 15 residues in the CDR3. CDR1 and CDR2 from the germline V gene are SGHNT and YYREEE (reference sequence). This chain's CDR3 is CASSLEFGNTGELFF. Written as DNA, the CDR3 is TGTGCCAGCAGCTTGGAATTCGGGAACACCGGGGAGCTGTTTTTT.

The chain couples TRBV7-2 to TRBJ2-7; 7 bases fit TRBD2. The CDR3 is 15 residues long. V shed 1 base, J shed 0 bases, and the junction held 3 bases outside the gene matches. Germline V CDR1 and CDR2: SGHTA, FQGNSA. The CDR3 DNA sequence: TGTGCCAGCAGCTTAGTCGGGGGGAGCTCCTACGAGCAGTACTTC. This translates into CASSLVGGSSYEQYF.

The CDR3: CASSAVLSTDTQYF. The CDR3 region has the DNA TGCGCCAGCAGTGCCGTGTTATCCACAGATACGCAGTATTTT. V usage is TRBV10-1 and J usage is TRBJ2-3; D gene ambiguous. V shed 4 bases and J shed 2 bases, with 10 bases lying between them. The CDR3 has 14 residues. Germline loops: CDR1 WNHNN, CDR2 SYGVQD (reference sequence).

The chain recombines TRBV10-2 with TRBJ1-3; TRBD1 might be the D (6 bases). Trimming shortened V by 7 bases and J by 4 bases, and 14 bases separated the two germline ends. The CDR3 runs to 14 residues. Germline-derived CDR1 and CDR2 are WSHSY and SAAADI. In nucleotides, the CDR3 is TGCGCCAGCAAGAGGTCAGGGGAAGGAAACACCATATATTTT. It translates to CASKRSGEGNTIYF.

Concerning this clone: The junction differs from germline at one of its ends, possibly a read error. The chain uses TRBV7-9 and TRBJ1-4; D is unclear. Germline V gene data show CDR1 as SEHNR and CDR2 as FQNEAQ (reference sequence). CDR3 length: 12 amino acids. This chain's CDR3 is CAGSLAAEKLFF. CDR3 sequence (DNA): TGTGCCGGCAGCTTAGCGGCCGAAAAACTGTTTTTT.

This clone showed up just a few times. This chain joins TRBV5-4 and TRBJ2-4; the match to TRBD1 covers 9 bases. Germline V gene data show CDR1 as SGHNT and CDR2 as YYREEE (reference sequence). Trimming removed 9 bases from V and 1 base from J; junction bases left unmatched: 5. The CDR3 covers 14 residues. The CDR3 nucleotides are TGTGCCACCGCTGACAGGGGGGCCAAAAACATTCAGTACTTC. It encodes CATADRGAKNIQYF.

This chain uses TRBV2 with TRBJ1-6; 8 nucleotides agree with TRBD1. The CDR3 length is 16 residues. Germline V gene lookup returns CDR1 SNHLY and CDR2 FYNNEI. V was pared by 6 bases and J by 7 bases, with 11 bases of the junction left unmatched. The CDR3, as DNA: TGTGCCAGCAGCCAAAGAATGACAGGGGTCAATTCACCCCTCCACTTT. This translates into CASSQRMTGVNSPLHF.

The chain combines TRBV28 with TRBJ1-2, with D possibly matching TRBD1 (5 bases). Germline V gene data show CDR1 as MDHEN and CDR2 as SYDVKM. This CDR3 is 14 amino acids long. V was clipped by 7 bases and J by 5 bases, with 17 bases between them. In nucleotides, the CDR3 is TGTGCCAGCACCTCGTCGGGGAGGGGATATGGCTACACCTTC. Translation: CASTSSGRGYGYTF.

V gene TRBV5-1 combines with J gene TRBJ2-3, with D possibly TRBD1 on 6 matching bases. Germline CDR1 is SGHRS and CDR2 is YFSETQ. The germline V and J ends were trimmed by 3 bases and 2 bases, with 16 bases remaining between them. CDR3 size: 16 residues. Written as DNA, the CDR3 is TGCGCCAGCAGCTGGGTATGGGACAAATCCACAGATACGCAGTATTTT. Amino acids: CASSWVWDKSTDTQYF. Based on the CDR3 plus reference TRBV5-1 and TRBJ2-3, the full variable domain is KAGVTQTPRYLIKTRGQQVTLSCSPISGHRSVSWYQQTPGQGLQFLFEYFSETQRNKGNFPGRFSGRQFSNSRSEMNVSTLELGDSALYLCASSWVWDKSTDTQYFGPGTRLTVL.

V and J are TRBV6-1 and TRBJ2-7, with 8 bases matching TRBD1. There are 15 residues in the CDR3. V was pared by 3 bases and J by 4 bases, with 8 bases of the junction left unmatched. Germline V gene data show CDR1 as MNHNS and CDR2 as SASEGT. CDR3 region: CASSDIRTGLYEQYF. CDR3 bases: TGTGCCAGCAGTGATATAAGGACAGGGCTGTACGAGCAGTACTTC.

V and J are TRBV11-2 and TRBJ2-7, with TRBD1 identical over 8 bases. The J segment lost 5 bases and the V segment lost 3 bases, leaving 9 bases of the junction unmatched. Germline V gene sequence: CDR1 SGHAT, CDR2 FQNNGV. The CDR3 extends over 15 amino acids. The CDR3 region is CASSLSTGVLNEQYF. The CDR3 nucleotides read TGTGCCAGCAGCTTGTCGACAGGGGTTCTCAACGAGCAGTACTTC. Full variable domain (rest looked up from reference TRBV11-2 and TRBJ2-7): EAGVAQSPRYKIIEKRQSVAFWCNPISGHATLYWYQQILGQGPKLLIQFQNNGVVDDSQLPKDRFSAERLKGVDSTLKIQPAKLEDSAVYLCASSLSTGVLNEQYFGPGTRLTVT.

The chain joins TRBV7-9 to TRBJ2-7, with 10 nucleotides matching TRBD2. V lost 2 bases and J lost 7; bases outside the gene matches: 14. CDR1 SEHNR and CDR2 FQNEAQ come from the germline V gene (reference sequence). The CDR3 has 17 amino acids. The CDR3 nucleotides are TGTGCCAGCAGCTTAACTCGGCTAGCGGGGGAGCGCTCAGAGCAGTACTTC. It translates to CASSLTRLAGERSEQYF.

In DNA form, the CDR3 reads TGTGCCAGCAGCCGAGGGACTTGGAGGATGGGTGTGGCAGATACGCAGTATTTT. Amino acid sequence: CASSRGTWRMGVADTQYF. This chain links TRBV27 with TRBJ2-3, with D tentatively TRBD2 (6 bases). The germline gives CDR1 MNHEY, CDR2 SMNVEV (reference sequence). V dropped 6 bases and J dropped 4 bases, with 26 bases sitting between them. This CDR3 has 18 residues.

The V gene is TRBV18, the J gene TRBJ1-5; perhaps TRBD1 as D (5 bases). The CDR3 is 13 residues long. Deletions cut 7 bases from V and 6 bases from J, with 13 bases between. Germline V lookup: CDR1 KGHSH, CDR2 LQKENI. For the CDR3, the DNA is TGTGCCAGCTGCGAGCAGGGAAGTCAGCCCCAGCATTTT. This codes for CASCEQGSQPQHF.